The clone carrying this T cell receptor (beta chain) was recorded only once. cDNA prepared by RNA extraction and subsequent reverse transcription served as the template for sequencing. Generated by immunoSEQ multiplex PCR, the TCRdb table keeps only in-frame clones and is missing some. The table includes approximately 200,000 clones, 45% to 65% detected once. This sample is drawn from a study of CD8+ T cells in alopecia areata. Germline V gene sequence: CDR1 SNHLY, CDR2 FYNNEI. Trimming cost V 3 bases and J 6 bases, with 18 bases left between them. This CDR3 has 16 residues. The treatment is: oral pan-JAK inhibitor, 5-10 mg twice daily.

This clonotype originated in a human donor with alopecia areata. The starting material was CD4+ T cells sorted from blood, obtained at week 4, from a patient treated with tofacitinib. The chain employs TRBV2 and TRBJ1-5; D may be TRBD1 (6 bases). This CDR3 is CASSDQQGGFVQPQHF. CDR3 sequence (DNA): TGTGCCAGCAGTGATCAACAGGGAGGGTTCGTTCAGCCCCAGCATTTT.